The TCR beta chain under discussion was sequenced for a study of blood T cell repertoires in COVID-19. This clone was picked up one time. Clones were sequenced by immunoSEQ multiplex PCR, and TCRdb holds only the in-frame ones, with some missing. The table includes approximately 28,000 clones, around 90% detected once. The CDR3 loop spans 16 amino acids. Germline loops: CDR1 MNHEY, CDR2 SVGEGT. Deletions cut 7 bases from V and 6 bases from J, with 25 bases between. The receptor comes from a man in his 60s with active COVID-19. The chain joins TRBV6-2 or TRBV6-3 to TRBJ2-7, with D possibly being TRBD1 (5 bases). The sequenced sample was peripheral blood. In nucleotides, the CDR3 is TGTGCCAGCAACCCACAACCGGGCAGGGCCCTTACCGAGCAGTACTTC. It encodes CASNPQPGRALTEQYF.